This is a list of T cell receptor beta chains from one sample in a study of blood T cell repertoires in COVID-19. TCRdb keeps only in-frame clones here, not all; method: immunoSEQ multiplex PCR. The top ten hold approximately 0.97% of the sample, which has about 350,000 clones, more than 70% seen once. The sample consisted of PBMCs or T cells enriched from blood (not recorded which). All receptors come from a woman aged 25 to 39 who had been exposed to COVID-19. Each CDR3 is given without its conserved first and last residue.

j_call v_call cdr3_aa
TRBJ2-1 TRBV5-8 ASSWTTYSYNEQF
TRBJ2-1 TRBV7-3 ASSLGGPNEQF
TRBJ2-7 TRBV18 ASSLGTSGEQY
TRBJ2-1 TRBV7-8 ASRPFGREVEGYYNEQF
TRBJ1-2 TRBV29-1 SVEGTTYGYT
TRBJ2-5 TRBV7-8 ASSLRGAGETQY
TRBJ2-3 TRBV3-1/TRBV3-2 ASSHSDTQY
TRBJ1-5 TRBV28 ASSPTQGFDRNQPQH
TRBJ2-7 TRBV11-2 ASSPTGLREQY
TRBJ2-7 TRBV6-5 ASSRTGNQYEQY
TRBJ1-2 TRBV30 AWSVTGFGWYT
TRBJ1-2 TRBV14 ASSPRTGEGAHYGYT
TRBJ2-4 TRBV9 ASSVSLEPGAGENIQY
TRBJ1-1 TRBV27 ASGLQGVAEAF
TRBJ2-3 TRBV9 ASSAYTDTQY
TRBJ2-2 TRBV5-4 ASSASGLNTGELF
TRBJ2-3 TRBV15 ATSRVKGQGTDTQY
TRBJ2-5 TRBV7-8 ASSFSETQY
TRBJ2-4 TRBV5-1 ASSFGGAKNIQY
TRBJ2-7 TRBV7-9 ASSFGKGAHEQY
TRBJ2-2 TRBV6-2/TRBV6-3 ASSYPLTSGANTGELF
TRBJ1-2 TRBV5-1 ASSPREGGRDYGYT
TRBJ1-1 TRBV11-2 ASSLERGIEAF
TRBJ2-4 TRBV28 ASSPGTGFTFAKNIQY
TRBJ2-3 TRBV9 ASSTRSGAGAYTQY
TRBJ2-3 TRBV15 ATSRDLLGGLGDTQY
TRBJ1-2 TRBV28 ASSSGQGAGYGYT
TRBJ2-7 TRBV19 ASRRTGTGTYEQY
TRBJ1-5 TRBV23-1 ASSQRFGQPQH
TRBJ1-2 TRBV7-9 ASSFGGGYT
TRBJ1-2 TRBV5-4 ASSLGTGRGGLLYGYT
TRBJ2-7 TRBV29-1 SAARGLAGKEQY
TRBJ2-5 TRBV3-1/TRBV3-2 AGYRGLQETQY
TRBJ1-5 TRBV15 ATSSDRGHSQPQH
TRBJ2-7 TRBV15 ATSRGPGQGASGGAEQY
TRBJ1-5 TRBV28 ASRGTDRAFQPQH
TRBJ1-4 TRBV28 ASSSNPLGGEEKLF
TRBJ1-5 TRBV12-5 ASSEGQGSNQPQH
TRBJ1-2 TRBV7-9 ASSPPQGGTGPNAGYT
TRBJ2-2 TRBV7-2 ASRREQGAGELF
TRBJ1-1 TRBV30 AWSVMGPTEAF
TRBJ1-2 TRBV11-2 ASSLIPGANYGYT
TRBJ1-6 TRBV11-3 ASSSLIRQGSDPPLH
TRBJ2-5 TRBV24-1 ATASYAGDRAGETQY
TRBJ2-1 TRBV30 AWSAPGTAPDNEQF
TRBJ1-3 TRBV11-2 ASSLGPGGSGNTIY
TRBJ2-1 TRBV7-9 ASSLIKRESHEQF
TRBJ2-3 TRBV5-1 ASSSQGVNGDTQY
TRBJ2-3 TRBV6-2/TRBV6-3 ASSYVPDTQY
TRBJ1-5 TRBV12-3/TRBV12-4 ASSPPLQPQH
TRBJ2-1 TRBV9 ASSVVGDSYNEQF
TRBJ2-1 TRBV10-3 AISGLAGGNEQF
TRBJ2-1 TRBV13 ASSLAGTSLQF
TRBJ1-2 TRBV19 ASSGQINGYT
TRBJ2-1 TRBV19 ASSIGAEGYNEQF